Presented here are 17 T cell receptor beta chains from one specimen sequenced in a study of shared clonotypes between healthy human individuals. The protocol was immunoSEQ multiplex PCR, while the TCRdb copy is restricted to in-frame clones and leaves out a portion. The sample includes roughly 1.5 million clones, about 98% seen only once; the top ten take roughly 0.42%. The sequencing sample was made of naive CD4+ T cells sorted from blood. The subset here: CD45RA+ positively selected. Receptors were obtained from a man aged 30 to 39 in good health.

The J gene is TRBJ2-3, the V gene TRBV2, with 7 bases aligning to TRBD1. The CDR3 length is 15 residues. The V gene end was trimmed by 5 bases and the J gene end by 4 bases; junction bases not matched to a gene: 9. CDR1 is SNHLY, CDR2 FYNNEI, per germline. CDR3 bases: TGTGCCAGCAGTACACAGGGGATAAGGGCAGATACGCAGTATTTT. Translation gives CASSTQGIRADTQYF.

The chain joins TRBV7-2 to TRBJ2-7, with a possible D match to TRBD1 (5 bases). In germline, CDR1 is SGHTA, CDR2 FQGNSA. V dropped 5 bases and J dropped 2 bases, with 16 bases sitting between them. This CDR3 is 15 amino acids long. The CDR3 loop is CASSRAGLMTYEQYF. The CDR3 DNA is TGTGCCAGCAGCCGCGCAGGGCTTATGACCTACGAGCAGTACTTC.

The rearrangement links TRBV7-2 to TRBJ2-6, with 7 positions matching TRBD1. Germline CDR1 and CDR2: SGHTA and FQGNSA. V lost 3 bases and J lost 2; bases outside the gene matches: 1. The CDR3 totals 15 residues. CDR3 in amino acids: CASSFDRAGANVLTF. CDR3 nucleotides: TGTGCCAGCAGCTTCGACAGGGCTGGGGCCAACGTCCTGACTTTC.

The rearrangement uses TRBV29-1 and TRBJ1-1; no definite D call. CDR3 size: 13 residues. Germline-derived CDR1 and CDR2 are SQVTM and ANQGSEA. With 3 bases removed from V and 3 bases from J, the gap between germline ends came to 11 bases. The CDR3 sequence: CSVEEGVDTEAFF. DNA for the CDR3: TGCAGCGTTGAGGAAGGTGTTGACACTGAAGCTTTCTTT. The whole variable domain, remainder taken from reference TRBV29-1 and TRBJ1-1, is SAVISQKPSRDICQRGTSLTIQCQVDSQVTMMFWYRQQPGQSLTLIATANQGSEATYESGFVIDKFPISRPNLTFSTLTVSNMSPEDSSIYLCSVEEGVDTEAFFGQGTRLTVV.

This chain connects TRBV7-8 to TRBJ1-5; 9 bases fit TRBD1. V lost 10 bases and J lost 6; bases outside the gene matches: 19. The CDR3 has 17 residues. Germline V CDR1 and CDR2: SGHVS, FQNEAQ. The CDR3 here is CATTELPQGAQSQPQHF. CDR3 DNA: TGTGCCACCACGGAACTGCCACAGGGGGCTCAAAGTCAGCCCCAGCATTTT.

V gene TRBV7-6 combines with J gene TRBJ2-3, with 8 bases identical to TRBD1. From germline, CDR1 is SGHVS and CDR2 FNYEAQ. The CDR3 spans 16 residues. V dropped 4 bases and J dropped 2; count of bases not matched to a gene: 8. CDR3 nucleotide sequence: TGTGCCAGCAGCTCAAACCCGGGACAGGCCACAGATACGCAGTATTTT. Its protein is CASSSNPGQATDTQYF.

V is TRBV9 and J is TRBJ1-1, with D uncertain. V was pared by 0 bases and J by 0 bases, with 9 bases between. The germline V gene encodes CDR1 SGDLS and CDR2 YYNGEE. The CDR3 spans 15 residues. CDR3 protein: CASSVDTPMNTEAFF. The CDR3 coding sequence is TGTGCCAGCAGCGTAGATACCCCTATGAACACTGAAGCTTTCTTT.

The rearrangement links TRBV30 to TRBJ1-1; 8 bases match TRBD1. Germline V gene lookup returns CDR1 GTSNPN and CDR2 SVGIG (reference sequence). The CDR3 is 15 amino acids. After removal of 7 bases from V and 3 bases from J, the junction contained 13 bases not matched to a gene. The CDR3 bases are TGTGCCTCTCCCGGGACAGGCGGTGGGGACACTGAAGCTTTCTTT. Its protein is CASPGTGGGDTEAFF. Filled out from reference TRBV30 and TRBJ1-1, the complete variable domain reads SQTIHQWPATLVQPVGSPLSLECTVEGTSNPNLYWYRQAAGRGLQLLFYSVGIGQISSEVPQNLSASRPQDRQFILSSKKLLLSDSGFYLCASPGTGGGDTEAFFGQGTRLTVV.

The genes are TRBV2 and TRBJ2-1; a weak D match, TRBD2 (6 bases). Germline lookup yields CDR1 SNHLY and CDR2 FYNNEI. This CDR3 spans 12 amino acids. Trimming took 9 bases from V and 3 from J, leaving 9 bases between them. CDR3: CASRLDYNEQFF. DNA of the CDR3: TGTGCCAGTAGACTAGACTACAATGAGCAGTTCTTC.

The CDR3 loop is CASSHFPGSFENEQFF. In nucleotides, the CDR3 is TGCGCCAGCAGCCATTTCCCGGGGAGCTTTGAAAATGAGCAGTTCTTC. The chain couples TRBV4-1 to TRBJ2-1; a possible D gene is TRBD2 (5 bases). The CDR3 has 16 amino acids. The ends were cut back, 3 bases at V and 7 bases at J, with 19 bases in the middle. Germline CDR1 MGHRA, CDR2 YSYEKL.

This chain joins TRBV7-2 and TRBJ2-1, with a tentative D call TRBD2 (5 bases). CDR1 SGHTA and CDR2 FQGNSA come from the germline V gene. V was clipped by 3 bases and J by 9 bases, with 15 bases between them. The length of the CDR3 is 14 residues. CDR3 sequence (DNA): TGTGCCAGCAGCTTTTTCGGGATAAAGGGTGAGCAGTTCTTC. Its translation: CASSFFGIKGEQFF.

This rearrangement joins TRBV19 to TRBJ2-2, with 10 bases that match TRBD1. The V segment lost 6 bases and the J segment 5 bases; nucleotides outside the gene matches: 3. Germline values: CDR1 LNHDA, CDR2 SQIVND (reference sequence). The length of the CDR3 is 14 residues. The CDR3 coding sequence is TGTGCCAGTAGGGGGACAGGGGAAACCGGGGAGCTGTTTTTT. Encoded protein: CASRGTGETGELFF.

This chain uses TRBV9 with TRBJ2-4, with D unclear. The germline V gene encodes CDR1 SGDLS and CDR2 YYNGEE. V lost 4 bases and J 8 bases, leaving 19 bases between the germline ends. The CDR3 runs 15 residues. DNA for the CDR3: TGTGCCAGCAGCACCATGGGGTCCAGGTTCGACATTCAGTACTTC. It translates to CASSTMGSRFDIQYF.

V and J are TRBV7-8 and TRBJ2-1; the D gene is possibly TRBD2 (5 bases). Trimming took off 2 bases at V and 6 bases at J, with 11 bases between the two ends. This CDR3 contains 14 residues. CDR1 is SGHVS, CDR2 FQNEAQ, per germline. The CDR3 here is CASSLTRIGNEQFF. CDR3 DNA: TGTGCCAGCAGCTTAACTAGGATTGGCAATGAGCAGTTCTTC.

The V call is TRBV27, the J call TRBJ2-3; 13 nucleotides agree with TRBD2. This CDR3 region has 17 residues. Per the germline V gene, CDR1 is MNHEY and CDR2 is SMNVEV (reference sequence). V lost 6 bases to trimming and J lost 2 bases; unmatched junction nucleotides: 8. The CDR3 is CASRGTSGTWYTDTQYF. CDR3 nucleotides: TGTGCCAGCAGGGGGACTAGCGGGACGTGGTACACAGATACGCAGTATTTT.

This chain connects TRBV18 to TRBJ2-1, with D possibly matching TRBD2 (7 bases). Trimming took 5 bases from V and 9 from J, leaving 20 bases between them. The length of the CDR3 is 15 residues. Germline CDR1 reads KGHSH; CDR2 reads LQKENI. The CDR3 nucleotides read TGTGCCAGCTCATCGACCCAGGGGAGGGAGGTTGAGCAGTTCTTC. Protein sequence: CASSSTQGREVEQFF.

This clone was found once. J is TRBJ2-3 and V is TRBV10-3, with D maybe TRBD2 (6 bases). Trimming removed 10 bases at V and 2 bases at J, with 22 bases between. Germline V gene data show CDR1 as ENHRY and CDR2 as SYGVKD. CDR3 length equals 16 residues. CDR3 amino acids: CATESAGTLSTDTQYF. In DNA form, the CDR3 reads TGTGCCACAGAGTCTGCCGGGACTCTATCCACAGATACGCAGTATTTT.